This TCR beta chain was captured by sequencing in a study of cytomegalovirus exposure and HLA in healthy donors. Study-wide results and caveats: Later analysis suggested links between common viral pathogens and several top significant clusters. Altogether, about 160 TCR beta chains were recorded as cytomegalovirus-associated. Fewer N-insertions (relative to the roughly 630-donor mean) were reportedly seen in an Asian-associated ancestry cluster in a later analysis.

This clone is a singleton in its sample. Its antigen is still unknown. The identical CDR3 is also encoded by other nucleotide sequences in the sample. Looked up from germline, CDR1 is MNHEY and CDR2 is SVGAGI. The CDR3 runs 13 residues. Trimming stripped 5 bases from V and 0 bases from J, with 7 bases between. The study ran its PCR with 60 Vbeta and 13 Jbeta primers. Only in-frame clones appear in the TCRdb table, and some are missing; sequencing was by immunoSEQ multiplex PCR. The table has 190,000 or so clones, around 86% seen once. The genes are TRBV6-5 and TRBJ1-2; TRBD1 might be the D (5 bases). The sequence came from a woman between 45 and 60 years old in good health and CMV-seropositive. Sequencing was done on a sample of PBMCs. In DNA form, the CDR3 reads TGTGCCAGCAGTGGGGGGTCTAACTATGGCTACACCTTC. This encodes CASSGGSNYGYTF.